The clone carrying this T cell receptor (beta chain) was seen ten or more times. Its antigen is unknown. TCRdb reprocessed the 5' RACE reads with MiXCR, giving one entry per CDR3 protein. This table holds approximately 92,000 distinct CDR3 sequences, 8.8% found once. The entry originates in a study of CD8 T cells in ankylosing spondylitis. General study results and limits: Enrichment of disease-linked clones was reportedly significant in matched ankylosing spondylitis synovial fluid.

Germline CDR1 MNHNS, CDR2 SASEGT. CDR3 length: 13 amino acids. V was trimmed by 8 bases and J by 2 bases, leaving 11 bases between them. The genes are TRBV6-1 and TRBJ2-3; D may be TRBD2 (5 bases). This TCR was recovered from a male donor with ankylosing spondylitis or in good health (not recorded which). Sequencing was carried out using blood, either unsorted or a sorted T cell fraction (not recorded which). The CDR3 DNA sequence: TGTGCCAGCGGGTCTAGCATCACAGATACGCAGTATTTT. Its translation is CASGSSITDTQYF.